This T cell receptor (beta chain) was profiled in a study of T cells in tuberculosis. Some clones are missing from TCRdb's copy, which holds only in-frame ones; the method was immunoSEQ multiplex PCR. The sample holds roughly 34,000 clones, roughly 90% seen once. The CDR3 runs 13 residues. Germline values: CDR1 MNHEY, CDR2 SMNVEV (reference sequence). Trimming took 5 bases from V and 12 from J; bases not matched to a gene: 10. What was sequenced was PBMCs. This chain uses TRBV27 with TRBJ2-1; 7 bases line up with TRBD1. The receptor was derived from a donor under 30 with latent tuberculosis or without tuberculosis infection. Some clones in this sample may be carry-over from other donors' samples. CDR3: CASSPQGVLGQFF. The CDR3 DNA sequence: TGTGCCAGCAGTCCCCAGGGGGTCTTAGGGCAGTTCTTC.